Listed below are T cell receptor beta chains from one sample, sequenced in a study of shared clonotypes between healthy human individuals. Assay used: immunoSEQ multiplex PCR; TCRdb lists only in-frame clones, some missing. The table includes hundreds of thousands of clones, approximately 96% detected once. The sequencing input was naive CD8+ T cells sorted from blood. Every receptor here comes from a woman aged 30 to 39 in good health. CDR3s include the opening cysteine and the closing phenylalanine or tryptophan. The D gene is left open where the match is weak. Only some rows state a clone size, as once, few, many or a class for expanded clones.

clone size	D gene	V gene	J gene	CDR3 protein	CDR3 DNA
.	.	TRBV11-2	TRBJ2-7	CASSLASPSASSYEQYF	TGTGCCAGCAGCTTAGCTTCTCCTAGCGCATCCTCCTACGAGCAGTACTTC
.	TRBD2	TRBV7-9	TRBJ2-3	CASSVDGGSADTQYF	TGTGCCAGCAGCGTAGACGGCGGGAGTGCAGATACGCAGTATTTT
.	.	TRBV28	TRBJ1-2	CASSFGVLGFGGYTF	TGTGCCAGCAGTTTTGGCGTTTTAGGGTTTGGTGGCTACACCTTC
.	.	TRBV27	TRBJ1-5	CASSPVGGGQPQHF	TGTGCCAGCAGTCCCGTCGGGGGGGGGCAGCCCCAGCATTTT
.	TRBD2	TRBV5-1	TRBJ2-7	CASSAGTSGRSLADEQYF	TGCGCCAGCAGCGCCGGGACTAGCGGGAGATCGTTGGCCGACGAGCAGTACTTC
once	.	TRBV29-1	TRBJ2-1	CSVPWVGRTPGHNEQFF	TGCAGCGTGCCATGGGTAGGGCGGACTCCCGGGCACAATGAGCAGTTCTTC
.	.	TRBV5-6	TRBJ1-2	CASSLGPNTGYTF	TGTGCCAGCAGCTTGGGTCCGAATACGGGCTACACCTTC
.	TRBD1	TRBV14	TRBJ1-4	CASSAYSTGQYEKLFF	TGTGCCAGCAGCGCCTACTCGACAGGGCAATACGAAAAACTGTTTTTT
.	.	TRBV6-5	TRBJ1-1	CASSTSISSAEAFF	.
.	TRBD1	TRBV5-8	TRBJ1-5	CASSQGTGLTSNQPQHF	TGTGCCAGCAGCCAGGGGACAGGACTTACTAGCAATCAGCCCCAGCATTTT
.	.	TRBV27	TRBJ1-2	CASSLSVGPGRLFYGYTF	TGTGCCAGCAGTTTATCGGTAGGGCCGGGACGCCTTTTCTATGGCTACACCTTC
.	TRBD2	TRBV28	TRBJ2-1	CASSFISGSSYNEQFF	TGTGCCAGCAGTTTCATTAGCGGGAGCTCCTACAATGAGCAGTTCTTC
.	.	TRBV5-6	TRBJ1-3	CASSLGSFGNTIYF	TGTGCCAGCAGCTTGGGCAGTTTTGGAAACACCATATATTTT
.	.	TRBV9	TRBJ2-1	CASSVEASSYNEQFF	TGTGCCAGCAGCGTAGAAGCTAGCTCCTACAATGAGCAGTTCTTC
.	.	TRBV7-9	TRBJ1-2	CASSQGTSNYGYTF	TGTGCCAGCAGCCAAGGGACATCTAACTATGGCTACACCTTC
few	.	TRBV19	TRBJ1-2	CASIGQGVGYTF	TGTGCCAGTATCGGCCAGGGAGTTGGCTACACCTTC
.	.	TRBV11-2	TRBJ2-7	CASSLAPRYEQYF	TGTGCCAGCAGCTTAGCTCCTCGGTACGAGCAGTACTTC
.	.	TRBV7-6	TRBJ1-4	CASSRGRGEGEKLFF	TGTGCCAGCAGTCGCGGGAGGGGGGAAGGGGAAAAACTGTTTTTT
.	TRBD1	TRBV15	TRBJ1-1	CATSEDRVVTEAFF	TGTGCCACCAGCGAGGACAGGGTCGTCACTGAAGCTTTCTTT
.	.	TRBV30	TRBJ2-1	CAWSKGEQFF	TGTGCCTGGTCAAAGGGAGAGCAGTTCTTC
.	.	TRBV27	TRBJ2-1	CASSLRHVYNEQFF	TGTGCCAGCAGTTTAAGGCACGTCTACAATGAGCAGTTCTTC
.	TRBD2	TRBV2	TRBJ2-1	CASSESGSSYNEQFF	TGTGCCAGCAGTGAAAGCGGGAGCTCCTACAATGAGCAGTTCTTC